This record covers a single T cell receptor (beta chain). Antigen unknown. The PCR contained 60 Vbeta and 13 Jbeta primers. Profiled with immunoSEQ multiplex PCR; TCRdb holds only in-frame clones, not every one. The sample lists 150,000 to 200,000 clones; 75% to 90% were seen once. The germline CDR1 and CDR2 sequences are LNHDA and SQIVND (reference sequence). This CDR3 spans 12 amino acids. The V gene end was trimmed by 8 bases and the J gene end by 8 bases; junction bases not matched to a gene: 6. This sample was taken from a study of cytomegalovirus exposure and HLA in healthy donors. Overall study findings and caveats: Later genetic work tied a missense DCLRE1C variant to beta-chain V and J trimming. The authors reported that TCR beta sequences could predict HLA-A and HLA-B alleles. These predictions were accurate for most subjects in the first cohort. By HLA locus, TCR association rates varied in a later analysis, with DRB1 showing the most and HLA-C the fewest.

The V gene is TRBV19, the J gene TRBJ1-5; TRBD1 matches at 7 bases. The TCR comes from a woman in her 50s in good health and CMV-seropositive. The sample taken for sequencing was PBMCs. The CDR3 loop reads CASSEGAKPQHF. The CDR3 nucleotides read TGTGCCAGTTCGGAGGGGGCAAAGCCCCAGCATTTT.